A selection of T cell receptor beta chains follows, all from one sample in a study of blood T cell repertoires in COVID-19. Assay: immunoSEQ multiplex PCR; the TCRdb copy retains only in-frame clones and omits some. Of about 270,000 clones in the sample, about 90% were seen once. Material for sequencing was peripheral blood. These receptor sequences come from a person under 35 with COVID-19, enrolled during active disease. CDR3s leave out the opening cysteine and the closing phenylalanine or tryptophan. The size of a clone is reported for some rows only, either as once, few or many, or as a class for expanded clones.

v_gene	j_gene	abundance	CDR3aa
TRBV7-9	TRBJ2-5	NA	ASGKGETQY
TRBV2	TRBJ2-3	NA	ASSEAPGGRDTQY
TRBV7-2	TRBJ2-7	NA	ASSRTGESYEQY
TRBV5-1	TRBJ2-5	NA	ASIVGGTKEETQY
TRBV2	TRBJ2-7	NA	ASIRGDSSYEQY
TRBV13	TRBJ2-7	NA	ASSYRLAGGYEQY
TRBV7-8	TRBJ1-4	NA	ASSYRRGSTNEKLF
TRBV19	TRBJ2-2	NA	ASSGATSGIYIGVANTGELF
TRBV3-1/TRBV3-2	TRBJ1-4	NA	ASSPVGQGEGEKLF
TRBV18	TRBJ1-2	once	ASSQSIGGDYGYT
TRBV16	TRBJ2-1	NA	ASSPNRGEEQF
TRBV2	TRBJ2-7	NA	ASRGTSVHEQY
TRBV4-1	TRBJ2-2	few	ASSPPRQTNTGELF
TRBV7-8	TRBJ2-5	NA	ASSLIRGPYYPETQY
TRBV24-1	TRBJ2-7	few	ATSPGTGTYEQY
TRBV25-1	TRBJ2-2	NA	ASSDPTRGGDTGELF
TRBV5-6	TRBJ1-3	NA	ASSWTGQGYTIY
TRBV9	TRBJ2-5	NA	ASNPSGTGEETQY
TRBV7-9	TRBJ2-2	NA	ASSLDRVVGTGELF
TRBV10-3	TRBJ2-3	NA	ATSSSQGGDSFTDTQY
TRBV7-6	TRBJ1-6	NA	ASSWGQGNSPLH
TRBV30	TRBJ2-7	many	AWSPGMAAYEQY
TRBV5-1	TRBJ2-3	NA	ASSLVQGFSSTDTQY
TRBV13	TRBJ2-5	NA	ASSSPLGAGEETQY
TRBV27	TRBJ1-1	NA	ASSPLGGDTEAF
TRBV6-5	TRBJ2-7	NA	ASRSYSYEQY
TRBV3-1/TRBV3-2	TRBJ2-7	NA	ASSQGLARAYEQY
TRBV19	TRBJ2-1	NA	ASSIAQDSYNEQF
TRBV20-1	TRBJ1-1	NA	SARGGTEAF
TRBV5-5	TRBJ2-1	NA	ASSHPTSGARNEQF
TRBV4-1	TRBJ1-1	NA	ASRGGNTEAF
TRBV4-3	TRBJ2-2	NA	ASSHTVWTDNTGELF
TRBV28	TRBJ2-4	NA	ASSLRDRADIQY
TRBV3-1/TRBV3-2	TRBJ1-2	NA	ASSQVLDSMGGYT
TRBV29-1	TRBJ1-2	NA	SVEGGRGGYT
TRBV6-5	TRBJ1-1	NA	ASSYDRLIVREAF
TRBV11-2	TRBJ2-1	once	ASSVGLSSYNEQF
TRBV2	TRBJ1-2	NA	ASSGGQNYGYT
TRBV7-2	TRBJ2-1	NA	ASSLVGGGYNEQF
TRBV4-2	TRBJ1-6	NA	ASSQVQGGGNSPLH
TRBV3-1/TRBV3-2	TRBJ2-1	once	ASSPRPRAAEQF
TRBV11-2	TRBJ1-6	NA	ASSLLVGGQSPLH
TRBV11-1	TRBJ1-1	NA	ASSHPGLGGEGE
TRBV12-3/TRBV12-4	TRBJ1-1	few	ASTNGAEAF
TRBV20-1	TRBJ1-2	NA	SASVNLDTKMSYGYT
TRBV15	TRBJ2-3	NA	ATSRLKSGTSGGGTDTQY
TRBV14	TRBJ2-3	NA	ASSQGTGTAYTDTQY
TRBV19	TRBJ1-2	NA	ASSTRGTGRGGYT
TRBV2	TRBJ1-4	NA	ASSGGTGDEKLF
TRBV5-1	TRBJ2-1	NA	ASSLAAGKNEQF
TRBV7-9	TRBJ1-2	NA	ASSAPGVWGYT